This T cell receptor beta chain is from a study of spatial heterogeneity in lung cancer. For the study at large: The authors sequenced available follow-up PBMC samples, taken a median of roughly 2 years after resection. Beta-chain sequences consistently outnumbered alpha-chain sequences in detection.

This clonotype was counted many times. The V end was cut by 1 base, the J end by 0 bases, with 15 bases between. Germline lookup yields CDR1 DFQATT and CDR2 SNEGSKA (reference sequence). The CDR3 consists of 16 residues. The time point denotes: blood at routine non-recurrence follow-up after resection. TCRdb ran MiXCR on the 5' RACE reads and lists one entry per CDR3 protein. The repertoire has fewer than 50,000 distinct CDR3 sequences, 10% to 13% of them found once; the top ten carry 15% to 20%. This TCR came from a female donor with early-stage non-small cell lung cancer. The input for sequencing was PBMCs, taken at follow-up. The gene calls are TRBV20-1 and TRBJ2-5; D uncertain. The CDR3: CSARARPSPYQETQYF. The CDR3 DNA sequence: TGCAGTGCTAGAGCTCGACCGAGTCCGTACCAAGAGACCCAGTACTTC.